This T cell receptor (beta chain) comes out of a study of OX40 agonist ivuxolimab in advanced cancers. About the research overall: The patients got ivuxolimab, which is an agonistic anti-OX40 (CD134) antibody. Study conclusions and caveats: There was clonal expansion of CD4+ and CD8+ blood T cells by week 6 at 0.1 to 3.0 mg/kg. On average, CD8+ T cells showed a greater number of expanded clones than CD4+.

CDR1 and CDR2 (germline): MNHEY, SVGAGI. There are 15 residues in the CDR3. J was trimmed by 6 bases and V by 5 bases; bases with no gene match: 11. Comment on this clone: Its antigen is unknown.

Sequencing used immunoSEQ multiplex PCR; TCRdb keeps in-frame clones, though not all of them. The table includes 95,000 to 100,000 clones, 80% to 95% detected once. This sample comprised CD4+ or CD8+ T cells sorted from blood, obtained in a trial of the OX40 agonist ivuxolimab. The chain joins TRBV6-5 to TRBJ2-3, with 7 positions matching TRBD1. The sequence derives from an adult with an advanced solid tumor such as melanoma, head and neck, liver or kidney cancer. CDR3 amino acids: CASSVQGTLGDTQYF. As DNA, the CDR3 is TGTGCCAGCAGTGTACAGGGGACCCTGGGGGATACGCAGTATTTT.